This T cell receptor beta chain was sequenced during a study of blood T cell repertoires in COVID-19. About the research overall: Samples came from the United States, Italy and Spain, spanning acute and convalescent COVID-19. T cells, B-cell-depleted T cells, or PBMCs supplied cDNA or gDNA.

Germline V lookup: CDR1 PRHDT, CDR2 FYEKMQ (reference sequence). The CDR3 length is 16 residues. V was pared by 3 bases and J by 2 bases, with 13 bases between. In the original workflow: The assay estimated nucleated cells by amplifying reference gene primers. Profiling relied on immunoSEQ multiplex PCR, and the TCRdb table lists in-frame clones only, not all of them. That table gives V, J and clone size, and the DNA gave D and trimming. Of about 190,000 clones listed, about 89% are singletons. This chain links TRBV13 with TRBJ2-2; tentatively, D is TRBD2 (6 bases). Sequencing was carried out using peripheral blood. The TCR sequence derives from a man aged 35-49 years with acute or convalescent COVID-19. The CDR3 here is CASSFSYSGNTGELFF. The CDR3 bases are TGTGCCAGCAGCTTTTCGTATAGCGGCAACACCGGGGAGCTGTTTTTT.